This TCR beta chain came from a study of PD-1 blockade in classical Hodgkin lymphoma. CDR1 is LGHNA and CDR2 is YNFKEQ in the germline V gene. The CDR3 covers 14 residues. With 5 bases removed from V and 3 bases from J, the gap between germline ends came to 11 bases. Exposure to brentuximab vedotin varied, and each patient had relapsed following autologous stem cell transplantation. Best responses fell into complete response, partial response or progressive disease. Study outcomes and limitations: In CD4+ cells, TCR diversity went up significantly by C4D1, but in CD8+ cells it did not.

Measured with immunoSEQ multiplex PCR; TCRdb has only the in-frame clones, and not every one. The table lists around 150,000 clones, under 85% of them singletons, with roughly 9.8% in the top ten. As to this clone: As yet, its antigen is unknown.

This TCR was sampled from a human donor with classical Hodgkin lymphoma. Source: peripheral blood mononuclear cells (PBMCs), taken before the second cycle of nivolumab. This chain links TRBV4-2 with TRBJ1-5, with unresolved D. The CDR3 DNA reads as TGTGCCAGCAGCTTGGGTTCATTCAATCAGCCCCAGCATTTT. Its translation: CASSLGSFNQPQHF.